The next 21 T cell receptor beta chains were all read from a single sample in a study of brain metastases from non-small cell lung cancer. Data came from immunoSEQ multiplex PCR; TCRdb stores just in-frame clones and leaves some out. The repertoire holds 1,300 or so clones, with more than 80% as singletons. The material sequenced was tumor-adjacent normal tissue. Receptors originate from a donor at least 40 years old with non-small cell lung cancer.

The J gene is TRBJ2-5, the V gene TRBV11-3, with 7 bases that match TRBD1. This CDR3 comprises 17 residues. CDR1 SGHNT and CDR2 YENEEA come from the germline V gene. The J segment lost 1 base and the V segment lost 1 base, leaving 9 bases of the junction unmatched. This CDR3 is CASSLGITGETQETQYF. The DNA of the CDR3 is TGTGCCAGCAGCTTAGGGATAACAGGGGAGACCCAAGAGACCCAGTACTTC.

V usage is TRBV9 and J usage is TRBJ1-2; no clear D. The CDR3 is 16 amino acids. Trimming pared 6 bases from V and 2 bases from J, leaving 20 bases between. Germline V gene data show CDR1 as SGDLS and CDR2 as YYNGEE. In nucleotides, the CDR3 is TGTGCCAGCACTATGGAAAAGACAAGGAGGAACTATGGCTACACCTTC. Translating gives CASTMEKTRRNYGYTF.

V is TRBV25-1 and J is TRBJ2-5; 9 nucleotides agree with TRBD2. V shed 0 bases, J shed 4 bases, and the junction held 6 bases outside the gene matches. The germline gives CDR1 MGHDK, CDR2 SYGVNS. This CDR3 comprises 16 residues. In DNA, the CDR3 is TGTGCCAGCAGTGAATACCTCGGACTAGCGAGAGAGACCCAGTACTTC. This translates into CASSEYLGLARETQYF.

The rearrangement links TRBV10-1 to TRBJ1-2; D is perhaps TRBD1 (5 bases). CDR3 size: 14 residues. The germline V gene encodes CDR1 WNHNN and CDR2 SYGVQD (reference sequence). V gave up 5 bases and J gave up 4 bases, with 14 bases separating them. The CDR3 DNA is TGCGCCAGCAGTCCGGCCGGGACCACCTATGGCTACACCTTC. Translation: CASSPAGTTYGYTF.

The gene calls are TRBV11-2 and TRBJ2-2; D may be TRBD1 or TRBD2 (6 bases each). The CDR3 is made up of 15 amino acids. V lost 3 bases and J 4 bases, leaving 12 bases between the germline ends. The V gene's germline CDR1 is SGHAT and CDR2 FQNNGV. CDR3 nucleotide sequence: TGTGCCAGCAGCTTTGGGGGGCGTGTCACCGGGGAGCTGTTTTTT. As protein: CASSFGGRVTGELFF.

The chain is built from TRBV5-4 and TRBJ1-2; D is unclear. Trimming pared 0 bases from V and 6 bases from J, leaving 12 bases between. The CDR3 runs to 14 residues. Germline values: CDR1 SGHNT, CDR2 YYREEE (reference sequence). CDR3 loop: CASSLGTALNGYTF. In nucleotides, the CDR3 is TGTGCCAGCAGCTTGGGGACCGCCCTGAATGGCTACACCTTC.

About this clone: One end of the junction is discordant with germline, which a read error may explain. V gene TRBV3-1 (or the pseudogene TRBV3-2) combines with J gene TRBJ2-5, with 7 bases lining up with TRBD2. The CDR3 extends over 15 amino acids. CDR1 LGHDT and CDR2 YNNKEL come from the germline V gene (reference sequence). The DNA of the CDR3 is TGTGTCAGCAGCCAAGCCTTTGCGGGAGAGGAGACTCAGTACTTC. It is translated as CVSSQAFAGEETQYF.

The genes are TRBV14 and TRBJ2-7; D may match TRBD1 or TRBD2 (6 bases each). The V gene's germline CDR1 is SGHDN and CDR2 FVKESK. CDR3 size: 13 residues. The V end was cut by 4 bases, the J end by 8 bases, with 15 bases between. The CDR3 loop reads CASSLLLGGQQYF. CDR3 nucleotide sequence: TGTGCCAGCAGCCTCCTGCTTGGGGGGCAGCAGTACTTC.

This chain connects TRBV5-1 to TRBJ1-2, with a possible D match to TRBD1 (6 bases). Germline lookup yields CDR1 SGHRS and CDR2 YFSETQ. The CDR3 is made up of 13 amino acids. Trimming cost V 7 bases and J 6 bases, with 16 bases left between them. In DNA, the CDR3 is TGCGCCAGCCACAATCCAGGGGAAGATGGCTACACCTTC. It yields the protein CASHNPGEDGYTF. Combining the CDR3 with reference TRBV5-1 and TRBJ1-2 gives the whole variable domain KAGVTQTPRYLIKTRGQQVTLSCSPISGHRSVSWYQQTPGQGLQFLFEYFSETQRNKGNFPGRFSGRQFSNSRSEMNVSTLELGDSALYLCASHNPGEDGYTFGSGTRLTVV.

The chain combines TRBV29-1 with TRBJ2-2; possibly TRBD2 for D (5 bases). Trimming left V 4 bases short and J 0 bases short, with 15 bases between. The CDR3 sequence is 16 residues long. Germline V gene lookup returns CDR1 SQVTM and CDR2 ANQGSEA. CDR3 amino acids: CSVAYRGRTNTGELFF. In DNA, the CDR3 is TGCAGCGTTGCGTATCGGGGTAGAACGAACACCGGGGAGCTGTTTTTT.

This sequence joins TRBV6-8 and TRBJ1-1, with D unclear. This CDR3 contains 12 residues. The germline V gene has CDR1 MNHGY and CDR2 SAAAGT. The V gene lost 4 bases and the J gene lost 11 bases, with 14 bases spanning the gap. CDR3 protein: CASSSSPGRAFF. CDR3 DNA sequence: TGTGCCAGCAGTTCGTCACCGGGCAGGGCTTTCTTT.

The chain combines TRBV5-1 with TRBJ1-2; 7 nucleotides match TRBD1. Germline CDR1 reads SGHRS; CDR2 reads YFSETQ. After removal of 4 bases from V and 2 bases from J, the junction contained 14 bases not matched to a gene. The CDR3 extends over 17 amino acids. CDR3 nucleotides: TGCGCCAGCAGCCCGGGACAGCGATTTCTGGAAAACTATGGCTACACCTTC. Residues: CASSPGQRFLENYGYTF.

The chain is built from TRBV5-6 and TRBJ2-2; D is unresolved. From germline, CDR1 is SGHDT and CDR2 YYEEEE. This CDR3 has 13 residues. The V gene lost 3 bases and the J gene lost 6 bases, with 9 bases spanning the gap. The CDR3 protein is CASSWHPAGELFF. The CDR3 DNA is TGTGCCAGCAGCTGGCATCCGGCCGGGGAGCTGTTTTTT.

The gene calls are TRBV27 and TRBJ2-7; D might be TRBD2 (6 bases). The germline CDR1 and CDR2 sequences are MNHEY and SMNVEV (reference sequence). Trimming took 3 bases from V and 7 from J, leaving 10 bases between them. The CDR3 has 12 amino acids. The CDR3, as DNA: TGTGCCAGCAGTTTGGAGGGAAGGGAGCAGTACTTC. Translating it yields CASSLEGREQYF.

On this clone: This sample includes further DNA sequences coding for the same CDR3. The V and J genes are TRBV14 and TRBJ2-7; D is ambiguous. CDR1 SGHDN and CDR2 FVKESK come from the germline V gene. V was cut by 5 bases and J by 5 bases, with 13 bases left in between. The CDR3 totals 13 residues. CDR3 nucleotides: TGTGCCAGCAGCGCCGCGACTTTCAACGAGCAGTACTTC. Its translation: CASSAATFNEQYF. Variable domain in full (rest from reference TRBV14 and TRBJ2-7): EAGVTQFPSHSVIEKGQTVTLRCDPISGHDNLYWYRRVMGKEIKFLLHFVKESKQDESGMPNNRFLAERTGGTYSTLKVQPAELEDSGVYFCASSAATFNEQYFGPGTRLTVT.

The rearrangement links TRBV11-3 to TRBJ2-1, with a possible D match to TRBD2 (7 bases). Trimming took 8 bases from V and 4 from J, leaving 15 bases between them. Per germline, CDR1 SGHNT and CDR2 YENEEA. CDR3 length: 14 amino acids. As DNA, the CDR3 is TGTGCCAGCGCCGGGGGGCCCTCATACAATGAGCAGTTCTTC. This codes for CASAGGPSYNEQFF.

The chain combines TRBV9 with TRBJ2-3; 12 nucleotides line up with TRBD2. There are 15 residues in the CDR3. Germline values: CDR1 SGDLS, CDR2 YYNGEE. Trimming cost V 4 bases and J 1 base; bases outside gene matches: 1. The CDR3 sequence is CASSRLAGGTDTQYF. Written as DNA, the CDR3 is TGTGCCAGCAGCCGACTAGCGGGAGGCACAGATACGCAGTATTTT.

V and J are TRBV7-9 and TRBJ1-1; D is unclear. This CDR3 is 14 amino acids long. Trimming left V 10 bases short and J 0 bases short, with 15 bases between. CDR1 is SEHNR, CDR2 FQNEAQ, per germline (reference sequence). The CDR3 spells CAINAQLLNTEAFF. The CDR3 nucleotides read TGTGCCATAAATGCTCAGCTGCTGAACACTGAAGCTTTCTTT.

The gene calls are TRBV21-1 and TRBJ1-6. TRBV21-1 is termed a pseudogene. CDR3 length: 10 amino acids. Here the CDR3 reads CASSKSPLHF. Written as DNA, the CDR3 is TGTGCCAGCAGCAAATCACCCCTCCACTTT.

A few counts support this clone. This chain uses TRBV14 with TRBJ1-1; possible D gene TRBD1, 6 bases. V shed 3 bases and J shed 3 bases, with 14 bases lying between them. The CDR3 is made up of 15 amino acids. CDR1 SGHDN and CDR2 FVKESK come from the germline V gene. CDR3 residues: CASSQTGVTYTEAFF. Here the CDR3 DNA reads TGTGCCAGCAGCCAGACAGGAGTCACATACACTGAAGCTTTCTTT.

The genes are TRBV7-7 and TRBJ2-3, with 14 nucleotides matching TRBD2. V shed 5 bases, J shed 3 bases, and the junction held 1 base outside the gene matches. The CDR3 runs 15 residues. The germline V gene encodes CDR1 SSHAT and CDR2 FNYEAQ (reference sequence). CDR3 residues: CASSRTSGGTDTQYF. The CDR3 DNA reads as TGTGCCAGCAGCCGGACTAGCGGGGGGACAGATACGCAGTATTTT.